Presented here are 9 T cell receptor beta chains from one specimen sequenced in a study of early T cells in non-severe SARS-CoV-2 infection. TCRdb re-called the 5' RACE reads with MiXCR, one entry per CDR3 protein. The sample lists tens of thousands of distinct CDR3 sequences; roughly 8.4% were seen once. Source material: whole blood. These receptors originate from an adult who was a healthcare worker with PCR-confirmed SARS-CoV-2 infection or an uninfected control (not recorded which).

This clonotype was picked up many times. The DNA of the CDR3 is TGCAGTGCTAGGGTCCAGGCGGGAGGGAACGAGCAGTACTTC. This sequence encodes CSARVQAGGNEQYF. This chain uses TRBV20-1 with TRBJ2-7; 9 bases agree with TRBD2. This CDR3 spans 14 amino acids. Looked up from germline, CDR1 is DFQATT and CDR2 is SNEGSKA (reference sequence). Trimming removed 3 bases from V and 5 bases from J; junction bases left unmatched: 8.

Ten or more counts support this clonotype. This chain connects TRBV2 to TRBJ2-7; D unresolved. The CDR3 has 16 amino acids. Per the germline V gene, CDR1 is SNHLY and CDR2 is FYNNEI. Trimming shortened V by 2 bases and J by 9 bases, and 23 bases separated the two germline ends. CDR3 protein: CASSEWRTLSQAGQYF. CDR3 nucleotide sequence: TGTGCCAGCAGTGAATGGCGGACCCTCTCCCAAGCCGGGCAGTACTTC.

CDR3 nucleotide sequence: TGTGCCAGCGGGTGGACAGGGGGCAATGAGCAGTTCTTC. Translating gives CASGWTGGNEQFF. The chain recombines TRBV19 with TRBJ2-1; TRBD1 matches at 10 bases. The CDR3 consists of 13 residues. V shed 9 bases, J shed 6 bases, and the junction held 5 bases outside the gene matches. Germline V gene lookup returns CDR1 LNHDA and CDR2 SQIVND (reference sequence).

In DNA, the CDR3 is TGTGCCACTCGATCCGGGACAGGGGAAGGCTACACCTTC. Translating it yields CATRSGTGEGYTF. The J gene is TRBJ1-2, the V gene TRBV24-1; 10 nucleotides line up with TRBD1. V shed 10 bases and J 8 bases; nucleotides not matched to a gene: 9. CDR1 is KGHDR and CDR2 is SFDVKD in the germline V gene. CDR3 size: 13 residues.

The table lists this clonotype with many counts. V usage is TRBV3-1 and J usage is TRBJ2-7; D is unclear. The germline CDR1 and CDR2 sequences are LGHDT and YNNKEL (reference sequence). V shed 5 bases and J shed 6 bases, with 11 bases lying between them. The CDR3 is 12 residues long. CDR3 bases: TGTGCCAGCAGCTCTCGTCTCTTCGAGCAGTACTTC. It codes for CASSSRLFEQYF.

This clonotype was recorded at least ten times. The V gene is TRBV18, the J gene TRBJ2-3, with 8 bases aligning to TRBD2. From germline, CDR1 is KGHSH and CDR2 LQKENI. The CDR3 extends over 17 amino acids. V lost 0 bases and J lost 2; bases outside the gene matches: 7. CDR3 region: CASSPPAGRALTDTQYF. The CDR3 DNA reads as TGTGCCAGCTCACCACCCGCCGGGAGGGCCCTCACAGATACGCAGTATTTT. Looking up the rest from reference TRBV18 and TRBJ2-3 gives the full variable domain: NAGVMQNPRHLVRRRGQEARLRCSPMKGHSHVYWYRQLPEEGLKFMVYLQKENIIDESGMPKERFSAEFPKEGPSILRIQQVVRGDSAAYFCASSPPAGRALTDTQYFGPGTRLTVL.

V gene TRBV5-1 combines with J gene TRBJ1-4; D gene ambiguous. This CDR3 region has 14 residues. V was clipped by 4 bases and J by 4 bases, with 11 bases between them. The germline V gene has CDR1 SGHRS and CDR2 YFSETQ. CDR3 sequence reads: CASSQADINEKLFF. Written as DNA, the CDR3 is TGCGCCAGCAGCCAGGCAGATATTAATGAAAAACTGTTTTTT.

The chain joins TRBV11-2 to TRBJ2-7; a weak D match, TRBD1 (5 bases). This CDR3 contains 12 residues. Trimming removed 1 base from V and 7 bases from J, with 8 bases in between. In germline, CDR1 is SGHAT, CDR2 FQNNGV. This CDR3 reads CASSLGAGEQYF. The CDR3 coding sequence is TGTGCCAGCAGCTTAGGGGCAGGGGAGCAGTACTTC.

This clonotype came up many times. The chain combines TRBV24-1 with TRBJ2-1; D is unresolved. V lost 4 bases and J lost 4, with 19 bases in between. This CDR3 contains 17 residues. Looked up from germline, CDR1 is KGHDR and CDR2 is SFDVKD. The CDR3 sequence: CATSDPWAAKPYNEQFF. Here the CDR3 DNA reads TGTGCCACCAGTGACCCCTGGGCCGCCAAACCTTACAATGAGCAGTTCTTC.